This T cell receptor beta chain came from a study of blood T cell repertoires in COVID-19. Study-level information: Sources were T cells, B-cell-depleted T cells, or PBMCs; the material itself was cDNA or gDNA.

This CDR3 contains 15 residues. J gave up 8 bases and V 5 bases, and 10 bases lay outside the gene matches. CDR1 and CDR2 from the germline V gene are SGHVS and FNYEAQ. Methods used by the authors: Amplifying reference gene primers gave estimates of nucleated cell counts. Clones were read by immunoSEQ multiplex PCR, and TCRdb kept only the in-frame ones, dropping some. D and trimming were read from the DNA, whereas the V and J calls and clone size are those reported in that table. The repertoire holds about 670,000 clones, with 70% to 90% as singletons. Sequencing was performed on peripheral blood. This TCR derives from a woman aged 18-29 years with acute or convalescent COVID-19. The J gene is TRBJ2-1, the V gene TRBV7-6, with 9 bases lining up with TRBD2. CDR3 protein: CASSRGGGALYEQFF. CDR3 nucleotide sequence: TGTGCCAGCAGCAGGGGCGGGGGGGCACTCTATGAGCAGTTCTTC. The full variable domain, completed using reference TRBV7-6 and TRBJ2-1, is GAGVSQSPRYKVTKRGQDVALRCDPISGHVSLYWYRQALGQGPEFLTYFNYEAQQDKSGLPNDRFSAERPEGSISTLTIQRTEQRDSAMYRCASSRGGGALYEQFFGPGTRLTVL.